Listed below are T cell receptor beta chains from one sample, sequenced in a study of blood T cell repertoires in COVID-19. Profiled with immunoSEQ multiplex PCR; TCRdb holds only in-frame clones, not every one. The sample holds fewer than 70,000 clones, roughly 80% seen once. Sequenced sample: peripheral blood. The receptors stem from a woman older than 75 with acute or convalescent COVID-19. CDR3s include the opening cysteine and the closing phenylalanine or tryptophan. The order of the fields is V gene, CDR3 length, D gene, J gene, clone size, CDR3 protein, CDR3 DNA. D genes are given only for firm matches. Expanded clones get a size class; other rows say once, few or many, or leave the size out.

V: TRBV6-6
length: 16
D: TRBD2
J: TRBJ2-3
size: NA
CDR3: CASTKELYGGADTQYF
DNA: TGTGCCAGCACCAAAGAGCTCTACGGGGGGGCAGATACGCAGTATTTT

V: TRBV6-6
length: 17
D: TRBD1
J: TRBJ2-3
size: NA
CDR3: CASRRTRKGAGGDTQYF
DNA: TGTGCCAGCAGGCGAACCCGAAAGGGGGCCGGCGGAGATACGCAGTATTTT

V: TRBV6-5
length: 15
D: NA
J: TRBJ1-6
size: few
CDR3: CASSSTWSARSPLHF
DNA: TGTGCCAGCAGTTCGACTTGGTCAGCACGGTCACCCCTCCACTTT

V: TRBV5-6
length: 14
D: TRBD1
J: TRBJ1-2
size: NA
CDR3: CASSTGQGNYGYTF
DNA: TGTGCCAGCAGCACGGGACAGGGGAACTATGGCTACACCTTC

V: TRBV6-5
length: 15
D: TRBD1
J: TRBJ1-5
size: NA
CDR3: CASSYTHRGFQPQHF
DNA: TGTGCCAGCAGTTACACGCACAGGGGATTTCAGCCCCAGCATTTT

V: TRBV13
length: 14
D: TRBD1
J: TRBJ2-7
size: NA
CDR3: CASSLGDRGYEQYF
DNA: TGTGCCAGCAGCTTAGGAGACAGGGGATACGAGCAGTACTTC

V: TRBV19
length: 17
D: TRBD1
J: TRBJ1-1
size: few
CDR3: CASSILTGASVNTEAFF
DNA: TGTGCCAGTAGTATACTCACAGGGGCATCAGTCAACACTGAAGCTTTCTTT

V: TRBV10-1
length: 17
D: TRBD1
J: TRBJ1-6
size: NA
CDR3: CASRATGRSSYNSPLHF
DNA: TGCGCCAGCAGGGCGACAGGGCGGAGCTCCTATAATTCACCCCTCCACTTT

V: TRBV6-5
length: 13
D: TRBD1
J: TRBJ1-2
size: NA
CDR3: CASSPDRDYGYTF
DNA: TGTGCCAGCAGTCCGGACAGGGACTATGGCTACACCTTC

V: TRBV10-1
length: 14
D: TRBD1
J: TRBJ1-1
size: NA
CDR3: CASSPGQGLTEAFF
DNA: TGCGCCAGCAGTCCGGGACAGGGTCTCACTGAAGCTTTCTTT

V: TRBV19
length: 16
D: TRBD2
J: TRBJ2-3
size: NA
CDR3: CASSIPSGGPTDTQYF
DNA: TGTGCCAGTAGTATTCCTAGCGGGGGACCCACAGATACGCAGTATTTT

V: TRBV7-9
length: 11
D: NA
J: TRBJ2-5
size: NA
CDR3: CASSPGETQYF
DNA: TGTGCCAGCAGCCCAGGCGAGACCCAGTACTTC

V: TRBV2
length: 13
D: NA
J: TRBJ2-1
size: few
CDR3: CASSITGVHEQFF
DNA: TGTGCCAGCAGTATAACAGGAGTACATGAGCAGTTCTTC

V: TRBV7-3
length: 15
D: TRBD1
J: TRBJ2-7
size: once
CDR3: CASSSRPTGFDEQYF
DNA: TGTGCCAGCAGCTCCCGCCCGACAGGGTTCGACGAGCAGTACTTC

V: TRBV5-1
length: 16
D: TRBD2
J: TRBJ2-5
size: once
CDR3: CASSLRRGINQETQYF
DNA: TGCGCCAGCAGCTTGAGGCGGGGGATCAACCAAGAGACCCAGTACTTC

V: TRBV19
length: 16
D: TRBD2
J: TRBJ2-2
size: NA
CDR3: CASSIKAGLAVGELFF
DNA: TGTGCCAGTAGTATAAAGGCTGGACTAGCGGTTGGGGAGCTGTTTTTT

V: TRBV6-5
length: 15
D: NA
J: TRBJ1-1
size: NA
CDR3: CASSYSGQTNTEAFF
DNA: TGTGCCAGCAGTTACTCGGGACAAACGAACACTGAAGCTTTCTTT

V: TRBV11-2
length: 15
D: TRBD2
J: TRBJ2-1
size: NA
CDR3: CASSLGSSGGNEQFF
DNA: TGTGCCAGCAGCTTAGGTTCTAGCGGGGGTAATGAGCAGTTCTTC

V: TRBV3-1/TRBV3-2
length: 11
D: NA
J: TRBJ2-5
size: once
CDR3: CASSRAETQYF
DNA: TGTGCCAGCTCCAGGGCGGAGACCCAGTACTTC

V: TRBV2
length: 15
D: TRBD2
J: TRBJ2-3
size: NA
CDR3: CASSVRLAGGDTQYF
DNA: TGTGCCAGCAGTGTTCGACTAGCGGGGGGAGATACGCAGTATTTT

V: TRBV18
length: 16
D: TRBD2
J: TRBJ2-1
size: NA
CDR3: CASSLTSGGLYNEQFF
DNA: TGTGCCAGCTCACTGACTAGCGGGGGGTTATACAATGAGCAGTTCTTC

V: TRBV6-4
length: 13
D: NA
J: TRBJ1-2
size: NA
CDR3: CASSDGLRMSYTF
DNA: TGTGCCAGCAGTGACGGACTAAGGATGAGCTACACCTTC

V: TRBV19
length: 12
D: TRBD1
J: TRBJ1-2
size: once
CDR3: CASGDRANQRSF
DNA: TGTGCCAGCGGGGACAGGGCCAATCAGAGATCCTTC

V: TRBV6-5
length: 14
D: NA
J: TRBJ1-3
size: NA
CDR3: CASGYRSGGNTIYF
DNA: TGTGCCAGCGGATACAGGAGTGGAGGAAACACCATATATTTT

V: TRBV4-1
length: 15
D: NA
J: TRBJ1-2
size: NA
CDR3: CASSQDIQINYGYTF
DNA: TGCGCCAGCAGCCAAGATATTCAGATAAACTATGGCTACACCTTC

V: TRBV28
length: 13
D: TRBD1
J: TRBJ1-4
size: NA
CDR3: CASIGTASEKLFF
DNA: TGTGCCAGCATCGGGACAGCAAGCGAAAAACTGTTTTTT

V: TRBV2
length: 14
D: NA
J: TRBJ1-5
size: NA
CDR3: CASSEAGRDQPQHF
DNA: TGTGCCAGCAGTGAAGCGGGCAGGGATCAGCCCCAGCATTTT

V: TRBV9
length: 15
D: NA
J: TRBJ1-2
size: few
CDR3: CASSGLRGGNYGYTF
DNA: TGTGCCAGCAGCGGACTCCGGGGAGGGAACTATGGCTACACCTTC